A single sample gave rise to the 10 T cell receptor beta chains below, sequenced in a study of blood T cell repertoires in COVID-19. The method was immunoSEQ multiplex PCR; TCRdb's version includes in-frame clones alone and lacks a portion of them. The repertoire consists of roughly 200,000 clones, with about 86% occurring once and the leading ten covering 3% to 4.5%. Sequencing was done on a sample of PBMCs or T cells enriched from blood (not recorded which). Source of these receptors: a woman in her thirties or forties with acute COVID-19.

This clone has a handful of counts. The chain has TRBV7-2 and TRBJ2-1; possibly TRBD1 for D (6 bases). Trimming removed 5 bases from V and 10 bases from J, with 9 bases in between. CDR1 is SGHTA and CDR2 is FQGNSA in the germline V gene. This CDR3 region has 11 residues. The CDR3 region is CASSAGTEQFF. The CDR3 coding sequence is TGTGCCAGCAGCGCAGGGACAGAGCAGTTCTTC.

This rearrangement joins TRBV7-9 to TRBJ2-5, with D unclear. CDR3 length: 15 residues. CDR1 is SEHNR and CDR2 is FQNEAQ in the germline V gene (reference sequence). The ends were cut back, 5 bases at V and 0 bases at J, with 13 bases in the middle. CDR3 nucleotides: TGTGCCAGCAGCCCCTCGTCCCTGTACCAAGAGACCCAGTACTTC. As protein: CASSPSSLYQETQYF.

This clone was seen a handful of times. This sequence joins TRBV9 and TRBJ2-7; no reliable D call. This CDR3 has 12 residues. Trimming left V 3 bases short and J 7 bases short, with 11 bases between. Germline V gene lookup returns CDR1 SGDLS and CDR2 YYNGEE. CDR3 in amino acids: CASSGGLGEQYF. The DNA for the CDR3 is TGTGCCAGCAGCGGTGGGCTTGGGGAGCAGTACTTC.

The CDR3 bases are TGTGCCAGCAGATCCCTAGGGACAGGGGGAAACGAGCAGTACTTC. Amino acid sequence: CASRSLGTGGNEQYF. The chain couples TRBV28 to TRBJ2-7, with 11 bases aligning to TRBD1. This CDR3 has 15 residues. The germline V gene encodes CDR1 MDHEN and CDR2 SYDVKM. V shed 6 bases, J shed 5 bases, and the junction held 9 bases outside the gene matches.

This sequence joins TRBV5-4 and TRBJ2-5; D remains ambiguous. Trimming left V 3 bases short and J 2 bases short, with 11 bases between. The CDR3 contains 14 residues. Germline loops: CDR1 SGHNT, CDR2 YYREEE (reference sequence). The CDR3 loop is CASSSTLGQETQYF. For the CDR3, the DNA is TGTGCCAGCAGCTCGACCCTAGGACAAGAGACCCAGTACTTC.

This chain connects TRBV3-1 (or the pseudogene TRBV3-2) to TRBJ2-7; the D is unclear. The germline V gene encodes CDR1 LGHDT and CDR2 YNNKEL (reference sequence). The length of the CDR3 is 13 residues. Trimming pared 0 bases from V and 6 bases from J, leaving 9 bases between. As DNA, the CDR3 is TGTGCCAGCAGCCAAGATCATCGGGTCGAGCAGTACTTC. Translated, it gives CASSQDHRVEQYF.

The gene calls are TRBV18 and TRBJ2-3; D gene uncertain. CDR3 size: 14 residues. The germline V gene encodes CDR1 KGHSH and CDR2 LQKENI. Trimming left V 3 bases short and J 2 bases short, with 9 bases between. The CDR3, as DNA: TGTGCCAGCTCACCGGGCATCTCCACAGATACGCAGTATTTT. Its translation: CASSPGISTDTQYF.

The chain recombines TRBV28 with TRBJ1-2; D is unresolved. CDR3 size: 14 residues. Germline V lookup: CDR1 MDHEN, CDR2 SYDVKM. Trimming removed 6 bases at V and 5 bases at J, with 16 bases between. CDR3 in DNA: TGTGCCAGCAGCCTGGCCCTTCAGCGGTATGGCTACACCTTC. Its translation is CASSLALQRYGYTF.

The chain carries TRBV6-5 and TRBJ2-1; 13 bases align to TRBD2. The CDR3 runs 13 residues. Germline trimming cut 6 bases from V and 9 bases from J; bases unmatched to any gene: 2. From germline, CDR1 is MNHEY and CDR2 SVGAGI. Here the CDR3 reads CASRGLAGLEQFF. CDR3 sequence (DNA): TGTGCCAGCAGGGGACTAGCGGGACTTGAGCAGTTCTTC.

The V call is TRBV5-1, the J call TRBJ2-5, with a weak D call TRBD2 (7 bases). The V end was cut by 8 bases, the J end by 0 bases, with 23 bases between. This CDR3 comprises 17 residues. CDR1 is SGHRS and CDR2 is YFSETQ in the germline V gene. The DNA for the CDR3 is TGCGCCAGTACCCTACGGGGGGCCGGGACGCACCAAGAGACCCAGTACTTC. Protein: CASTLRGAGTHQETQYF.